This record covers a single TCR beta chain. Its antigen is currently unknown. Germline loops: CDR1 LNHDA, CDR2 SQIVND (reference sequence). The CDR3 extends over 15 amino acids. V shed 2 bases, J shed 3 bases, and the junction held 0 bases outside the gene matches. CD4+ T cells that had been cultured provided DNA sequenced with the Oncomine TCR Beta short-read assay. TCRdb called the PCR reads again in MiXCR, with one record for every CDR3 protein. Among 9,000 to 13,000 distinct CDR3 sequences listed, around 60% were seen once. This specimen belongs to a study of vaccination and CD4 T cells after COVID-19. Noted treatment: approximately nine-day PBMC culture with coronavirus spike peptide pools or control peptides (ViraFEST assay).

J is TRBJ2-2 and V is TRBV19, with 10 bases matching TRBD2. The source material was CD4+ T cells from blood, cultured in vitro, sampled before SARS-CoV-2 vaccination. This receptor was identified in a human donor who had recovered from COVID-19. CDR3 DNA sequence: TGTGCCAGTAGTATACTAGCGGGAGACACCGGGGAGCTGTTTTTT. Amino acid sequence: CASSILAGDTGELFF.